These 20 T cell receptor beta chains came from one sample sequenced in a study of blood T cell repertoires in COVID-19. Assay used: immunoSEQ multiplex PCR; TCRdb lists only in-frame clones, some missing. Among just over 300,000 clones listed, almost 90% were seen once. Material for sequencing was PBMCs or T cells enriched from blood (not recorded which). These receptors all come from a woman aged 18-29 years with acute COVID-19.

The rearrangement joins TRBV2 to TRBJ1-5; D might be TRBD1 (6 bases). Deletions cut 8 bases from V and 6 bases from J, with 20 bases between. This CDR3 has 15 residues. The germline V gene encodes CDR1 SNHLY and CDR2 FYNNEI. The CDR3 reads CASGGVPGVRQPQHF. The CDR3 DNA sequence: TGTGCCAGCGGGGGGGTACCAGGGGTTCGTCAGCCCCAGCATTTT.

The chain carries TRBV6-1 and TRBJ1-2; D is undetermined. Germline V gene data show CDR1 as MNHNS and CDR2 as SASEGT. There are 14 residues in the CDR3. V lost 0 bases and J 3 bases, leaving 8 bases between the germline ends. In DNA, the CDR3 is TGTGCCAGCAGTGAAGCGCAGCAGGACTATGGCTACACCTTC. It translates to CASSEAQQDYGYTF.

V usage is TRBV9 and J usage is TRBJ2-5; 7 positions match TRBD1. Germline V gene lookup returns CDR1 SGDLS and CDR2 YYNGEE. Trimming removed 3 bases from V and 4 bases from J; junction bases left unmatched: 9. There are 15 residues in the CDR3. The CDR3 DNA follows: TGTGCCAGCAGCGATGGTCAGGGGGTCCGAGAGACCCAGTACTTC. It encodes CASSDGQGVRETQYF. Full variable domain (outside the CDR3, taken from reference TRBV9 and TRBJ2-5): DSGVTQTPKHLITATGQRVTLRCSPRSGDLSVYWYQQSLDQGLQFLIQYYNGEERAKGNILERFSAQQFPDLHSELNLSSLELGDSALYFCASSDGQGVRETQYFGPGTRLLVL.

This clone was detected only once. The gene calls are TRBV5-1 and TRBJ2-7, with 8 bases lining up with TRBD1. With 1 base clipped from V and 6 bases from J, the junction kept 6 bases outside the gene matches. The CDR3 covers 14 residues. Germline-derived CDR1 and CDR2 are SGHRS and YFSETQ. The CDR3 sequence is CASSLWTGKAEQYF. CDR3 sequence (DNA): TGCGCCAGCAGCTTGTGGACAGGGAAGGCCGAGCAGTACTTC.

The chain links TRBV9 to TRBJ2-3; 9 bases are shared with TRBD1. This CDR3 region has 16 residues. V lost 3 bases and J lost 0; bases outside the gene matches: 5. Germline V gene data show CDR1 as SGDLS and CDR2 as YYNGEE. This CDR3 reads CASSETGGGSTDTQYF. CDR3 DNA sequence: TGTGCCAGCAGCGAGACAGGGGGTGGGAGCACAGATACGCAGTATTTT.

The chain uses TRBV7-9 and TRBJ2-5, with D perhaps matching TRBD2 (5 bases). Per germline, CDR1 SEHNR and CDR2 FQNEAQ (reference sequence). CDR3 length: 14 residues. The V end was cut by 5 bases, the J end by 1 base, with 11 bases between. CDR3 sequence reads: CASSPVAGQETQYF. CDR3 sequence (DNA): TGTGCCAGCAGCCCAGTGGCGGGCCAAGAGACCCAGTACTTC.

V gene TRBV28 combines with J gene TRBJ2-7; 12 bases are a match to TRBD1. V lost 8 bases, J lost 6 bases, and 5 bases stayed unmatched. Per the germline V gene, CDR1 is MDHEN and CDR2 is SYDVKM. This CDR3 comprises 13 residues. CDR3 nucleotides: TGTGCCAGCCCGGGACAGGGGGCCGGCGAGCAGTACTTC. Translation: CASPGQGAGEQYF.

The V and J genes are TRBV11-2 and TRBJ1-1; 8 bases are a match to TRBD1. V shed 5 bases, J shed 0 bases, and the junction held 5 bases outside the gene matches. Germline V gene lookup returns CDR1 SGHAT and CDR2 FQNNGV. The CDR3 runs 15 residues. CDR3 amino acids: CASSPWTGLNTEAFF. The CDR3 DNA sequence: TGTGCCAGCAGCCCCTGGACAGGGTTGAACACTGAAGCTTTCTTT.

The V call is TRBV3-1 (or the pseudogene TRBV3-2), the J call TRBJ2-7; 9 bases line up with TRBD2. Germline trimming cut 0 bases from V and 1 base from J; bases unmatched to any gene: 1. CDR1 LGHDT and CDR2 YNNKEL come from the germline V gene (reference sequence). CDR3 length equals 15 residues. DNA of the CDR3: TGTGCCAGCAGCCAAGAAAGCGGGAGGTCCTACGAGCAGTACTTC. It encodes CASSQESGRSYEQYF.

The chain combines TRBV28 with TRBJ1-2, with a weak D call TRBD1 (6 bases). V gave up 8 bases and J gave up 0 bases, with 28 bases separating them. Germline values: CDR1 MDHEN, CDR2 SYDVKM. CDR3 length: 19 amino acids. DNA of the CDR3: TGTGCCAGCGGGCCGGTTGACGTAGGACAGCAGTCCGCTAACTATGGCTACACCTTC. Its protein is CASGPVDVGQQSANYGYTF.

This clone has only one observation. The V and J genes are TRBV5-1 and TRBJ2-7; 10 nucleotides line up with TRBD2. From germline, CDR1 is SGHRS and CDR2 YFSETQ. J gave up 10 bases and V 5 bases, and 3 bases lay outside the gene matches. This CDR3 is 11 amino acids long. CDR3 region: CASRTSGTQYF. The CDR3 nucleotides are TGCGCCAGCAGAACTAGCGGGACTCAGTACTTC.

The sample holds one count of this clone. The CDR3 sequence is CASSSAERAQYF. Here the CDR3 DNA reads TGTGCCAGCAGTTCCGCGGAGAGGGCCCAGTACTTC. This chain connects TRBV6-5 to TRBJ2-5; possible D gene TRBD2, 5 bases. Between the trimmed V and J ends, which lost 4 bases and 9 bases, there was a span of 12 bases. The germline CDR1 and CDR2 sequences are MNHEY and SVGAGI. The CDR3 contains 12 residues.

V gene TRBV5-1 combines with J gene TRBJ2-5; a weak D match, TRBD2 (6 bases). Trimming left V 5 bases short and J 3 bases short, with 14 bases between. Per germline, CDR1 SGHRS and CDR2 YFSETQ. The CDR3 spans 14 residues. This chain's CDR3 is CASSGGTVKETQYF. CDR3 nucleotide sequence: TGCGCCAGCAGTGGGGGGACGGTGAAAGAGACCCAGTACTTC.

This chain uses TRBV14 with TRBJ2-3; the match to TRBD2 covers 7 bases. Trimming removed 1 base from V and 6 bases from J; junction bases left unmatched: 10. CDR1 and CDR2 (germline): SGHDN, FVKESK. The CDR3 has 16 residues. CDR3 in DNA: TGTGCCAGCAGCCAAGGGGCTAGCGGATTGGGTGATACGCAGTATTTT. Protein product: CASSQGASGLGDTQYF.

The chain carries TRBV5-1 and TRBJ2-4; 9 nucleotides line up with TRBD1. J was trimmed by 4 bases and V by 4 bases; bases with no gene match: 3. The CDR3 totals 14 residues. CDR1 is SGHRS, CDR2 YFSETQ, per germline. The CDR3 nucleotides are TGCGCCAGCAGCACGGACAGGGGAAAAAACATTCAGTACTTC. Residues: CASSTDRGKNIQYF.

The chain joins TRBV5-1 to TRBJ2-7; 8 bases line up with TRBD1. This CDR3 is 12 amino acids long. Germline loops: CDR1 SGHRS, CDR2 YFSETQ. Trimming at V came to 7 bases and at J to 1 base, leaving 1 base not matched to a gene. The DNA for the CDR3 is TGCGCCAGCCGACAGGGGTCCTACGAGCAGTACTTC. Translation gives CASRQGSYEQYF.

The chain recombines TRBV7-9 with TRBJ1-5; 7 bases fit TRBD1. From germline, CDR1 is SEHNR and CDR2 FQNEAQ (reference sequence). This CDR3 contains 16 residues. V shed 5 bases and J 4 bases; nucleotides not matched to a gene: 11. CDR3 sequence: CASSEGAAGDNQPQHF. DNA for the CDR3: TGTGCCAGCAGCGAGGGGGCCGCAGGGGATAATCAGCCCCAGCATTTT.

The rearrangement uses TRBV11-3 and TRBJ2-1; 8 positions match TRBD1. V lost 5 bases to trimming and J lost 2 bases; unmatched junction nucleotides: 8. This CDR3 contains 16 residues. Germline V gene lookup returns CDR1 SGHNT and CDR2 YENEEA. In nucleotides, the CDR3 is TGTGCCAGCAGCCCAAGGACAGGGCTCACCTACAATGAGCAGTTCTTC. This encodes CASSPRTGLTYNEQFF.

In its sample, this clone was seen once. The rearrangement links TRBV18 to TRBJ1-4, with D tentatively TRBD1 (5 bases). The CDR3 has 13 amino acids. Trimming stripped 1 base from V and 8 bases from J, with 8 bases between. Germline V CDR1 and CDR2: KGHSH, LQKENI. The DNA for the CDR3 is TGTGCCAGCTCACCACAGGAGGGGGAAAAACTGTTTTTT. This gives the protein CASSPQEGEKLFF.

This rearrangement joins TRBV27 to TRBJ2-2, with TRBD1 matching 9 bases. CDR1 and CDR2 (germline): MNHEY, SMNVEV (reference sequence). J gave up 4 bases and V 6 bases, and 6 bases lay outside the gene matches. The CDR3 is 15 amino acids. CDR3 nucleotide sequence: TGTGCCAGCAGGGGGACAGGGACCCTCACCGGGGAGCTGTTTTTT. As protein: CASRGTGTLTGELFF.